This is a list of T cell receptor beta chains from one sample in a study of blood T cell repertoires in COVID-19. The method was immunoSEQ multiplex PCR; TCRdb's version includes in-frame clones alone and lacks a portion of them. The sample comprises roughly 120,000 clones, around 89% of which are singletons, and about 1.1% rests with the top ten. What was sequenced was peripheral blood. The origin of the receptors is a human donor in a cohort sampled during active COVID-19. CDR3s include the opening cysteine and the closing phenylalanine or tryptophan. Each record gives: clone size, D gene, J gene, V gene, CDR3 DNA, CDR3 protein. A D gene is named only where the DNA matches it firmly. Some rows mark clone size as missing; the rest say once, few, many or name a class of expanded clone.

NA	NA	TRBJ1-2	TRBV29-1	TGCAGCGTTGTAGGGGGTAACTATGGCTACACCTTC	CSVVGGNYGYTF
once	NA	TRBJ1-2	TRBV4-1	TGCGCCAGCAGCCAGAGTGGACAGAGGAACTATGGCTACACCTTC	CASSQSGQRNYGYTF
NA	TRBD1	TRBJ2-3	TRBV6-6	TGTGCCAGCAGTCGGACAGGTTCCACTCTGGGGCGCACAGATACGCAGTATTTT	CASSRTGSTLGRTDTQYF
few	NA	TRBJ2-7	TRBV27	TGTGCCAGCCCCTCGCTTTACCTGGCTCAATACGAGCAGTACTTC	CASPSLYLAQYEQYF
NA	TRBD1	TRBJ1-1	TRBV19	TGTGCCAGTAGAGGGACAGGGAGGGCTGAAGCTTTCTTT	CASRGTGRAEAFF
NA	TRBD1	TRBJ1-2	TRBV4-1	TGCGCCAGCAGCCAACCGGGACAGGCCATTTATGGCTACACCTTC	CASSQPGQAIYGYTF
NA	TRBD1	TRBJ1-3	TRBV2	TGTGCCAGCAGTGAACAGGGGGGCTCTGGAAACACCATATATTTT	CASSEQGGSGNTIYF
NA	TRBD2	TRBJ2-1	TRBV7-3	TGTGCCAGCAGCTTAACGGGGCTAGCGGCTAGCTCCTACAATGAGCAGTTCTTC	CASSLTGLAASSYNEQFF
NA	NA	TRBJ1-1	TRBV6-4	TGTGCCAGCAGTGCCCGGCCGGACTGGGACACTGAAGCTTTCTTT	CASSARPDWDTEAFF
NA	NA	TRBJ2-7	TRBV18	TGTGCCAGCTCACCATTCCAGGGATCCTACGAGCAGTACTTC	CASSPFQGSYEQYF
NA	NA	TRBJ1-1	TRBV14	TGTGCCAGCAGCCAAGATAGGCGGTTTGAAGCTTTCTTT	CASSQDRRFEAFF
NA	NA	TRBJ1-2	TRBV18	TGTGCCAGCTCACGTTTACAGGATCTCTATGGCTACACCTTC	CASSRLQDLYGYTF
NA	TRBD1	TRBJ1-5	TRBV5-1	TGCGCCAGCAGCTTAACAGGGGATAGTGGTCAGCCCCAGCATTTT	CASSLTGDSGQPQHF
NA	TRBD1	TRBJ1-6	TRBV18	TGTGCCAGCTCACCAATTGGGGACAGGGTAAATTCACCCCTCCACTTT	CASSPIGDRVNSPLHF
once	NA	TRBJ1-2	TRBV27	TGTGCCAGCAGGCCCCCCCGGGAGGGCTACACCTTC	CASRPPREGYTF
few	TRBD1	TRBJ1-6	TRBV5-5	TGTGCCAGCAGCGCGACAGGGAATAATTCACCCCTCCACTTT	CASSATGNNSPLHF
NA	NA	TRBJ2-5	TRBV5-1	TGCGCCAGCAGCTTGGCCGTGGGAAGCGGAGAAGAGACCCAGTACTTC	CASSLAVGSGEETQYF
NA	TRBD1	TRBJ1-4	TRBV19	TGTGCCAGTAGTATAGGGACAGGGCGGTCTGAAAAACTGTTTTTT	CASSIGTGRSEKLFF
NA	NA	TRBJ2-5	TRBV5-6	TGTGCCAGCAGCTTGATTATGGAGGAGACCCAGTACTTC	CASSLIMEETQYF
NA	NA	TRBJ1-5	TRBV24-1	TGTGCCACCAGTGAAAGAGGTAGCAATCAGCCCCAGCATTTT	CATSERGSNQPQHF
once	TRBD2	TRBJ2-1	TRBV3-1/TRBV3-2	TGTGCCAGCAGGTACTCTAGCGGGGCCTACAATGAGCAGTTCTTC	CASRYSSGAYNEQFF
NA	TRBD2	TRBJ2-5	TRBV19	TGTGCCAGTAGTACCCTCGGGGGGGAGACCCAGTACTTC	CASSTLGGETQYF
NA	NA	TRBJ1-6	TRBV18	TGTGCCAGCTCACCTCCAACCAGGGATTCACCCCTCCACTTT	CASSPPTRDSPLHF
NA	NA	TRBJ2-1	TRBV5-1	TGCGCCAGCAGCCCTGGCGGGCCCGAGGAACACAACAGAAATGAGCAGTTCTTC	CASSPGGPEEHNRNEQFF
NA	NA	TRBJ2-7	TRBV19	TGTGCCAGTAGTAGAGGACAGACCTACGAGCAGTACTTC	CASSRGQTYEQYF
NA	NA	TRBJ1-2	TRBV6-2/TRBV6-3	TGTGCCAGCAGCCACGAGGGGGTCGGTGGCTACACCTTC	CASSHEGVGGYTF
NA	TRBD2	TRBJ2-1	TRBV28	TGTGCCAGCAGTCCCTTGGGGCGGGAGGTGAGTGAGCAGTTCTTC	CASSPLGREVSEQFF
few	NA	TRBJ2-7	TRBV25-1	TGTGCCAGCAGTGACTCCCTATACGAGCAGTACTTC	CASSDSLYEQYF
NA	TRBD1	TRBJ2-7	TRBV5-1	TGCGCCAGCAGCTTGGGGGACAGGGGTACCTACGAGCAGTACTTC	CASSLGDRGTYEQYF
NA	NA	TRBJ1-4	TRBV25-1	TGTGCCAGCAGTGAAGGGTGGGGGGGGCTAGGCGAAAAACTGTTTTTT	CASSEGWGGLGEKLFF
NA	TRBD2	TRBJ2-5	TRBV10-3	TGTGCCACATCCTTAGCGGGGGGCCCCGAGACCCAGTACTTC	CATSLAGGPETQYF
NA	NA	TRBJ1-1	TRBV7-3	TGTGCCAGCAGCTCAGACAGGAACACTGAAGCTTTCTTT	CASSSDRNTEAFF
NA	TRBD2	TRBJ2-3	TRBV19	TGTGCCAGTAGTCAGAGCGGGGCTAGCACAGATACGCAGTATTTT	CASSQSGASTDTQYF
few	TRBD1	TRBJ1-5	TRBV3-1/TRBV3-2	TGTGCCAGCAGCCCAGGGACAGGGAATAACCAGCCCCAGCATTTT	CASSPGTGNNQPQHF
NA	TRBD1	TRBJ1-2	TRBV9	TGTGCCAGCAGCGTAGCGACAGGGAACTATGGCTACACCTTC	CASSVATGNYGYTF